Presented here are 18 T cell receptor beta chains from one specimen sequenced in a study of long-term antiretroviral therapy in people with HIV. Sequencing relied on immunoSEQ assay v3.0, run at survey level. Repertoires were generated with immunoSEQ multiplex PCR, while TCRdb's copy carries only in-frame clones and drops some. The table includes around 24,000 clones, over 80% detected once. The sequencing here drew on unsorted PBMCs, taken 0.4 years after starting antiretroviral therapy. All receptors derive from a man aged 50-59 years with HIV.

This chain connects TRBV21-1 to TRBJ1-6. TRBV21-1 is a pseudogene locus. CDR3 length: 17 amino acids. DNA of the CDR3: TGTGCCAGCAGCAAAGGCAGACGAGGGGTGGAAGGATCACCCCTCCACTTT. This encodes CASSKGRRGVEGSPLHF.

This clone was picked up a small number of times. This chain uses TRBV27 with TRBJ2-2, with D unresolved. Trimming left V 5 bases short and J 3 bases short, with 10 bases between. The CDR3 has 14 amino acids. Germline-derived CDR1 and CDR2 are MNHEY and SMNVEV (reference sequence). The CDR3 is CASSPGPHTGELFF. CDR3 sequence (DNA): TGTGCCAGCAGTCCCGGACCCCACACCGGGGAGCTGTTTTTT.

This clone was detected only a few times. CDR3 region: CASSPGTPGDGYTF. The CDR3 DNA sequence: TGTGCCAGCTCACCTGGGACCCCTGGAGATGGCTACACCTTC. This sequence joins TRBV18 and TRBJ1-2; maybe TRBD1 (5 bases). Trimming cost V 3 bases and J 6 bases, with 14 bases left between them. The CDR3 totals 14 residues. The V gene's germline CDR1 is KGHSH and CDR2 LQKENI.

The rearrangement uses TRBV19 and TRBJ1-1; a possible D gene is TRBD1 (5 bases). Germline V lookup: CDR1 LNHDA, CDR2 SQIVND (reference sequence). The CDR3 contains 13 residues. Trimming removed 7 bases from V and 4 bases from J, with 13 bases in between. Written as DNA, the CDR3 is TGTGCCAGTAAGTGGTCCCAGGGCACTGAAGCTTTCTTT. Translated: CASKWSQGTEAFF.

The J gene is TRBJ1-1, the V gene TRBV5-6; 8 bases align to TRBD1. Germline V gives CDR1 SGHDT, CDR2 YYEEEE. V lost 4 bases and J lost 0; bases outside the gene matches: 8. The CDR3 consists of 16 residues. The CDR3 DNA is TGTGCCAGCAGCGGCCCCGGGACAGGATTGAACACTGAAGCTTTCTTT. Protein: CASSGPGTGLNTEAFF.

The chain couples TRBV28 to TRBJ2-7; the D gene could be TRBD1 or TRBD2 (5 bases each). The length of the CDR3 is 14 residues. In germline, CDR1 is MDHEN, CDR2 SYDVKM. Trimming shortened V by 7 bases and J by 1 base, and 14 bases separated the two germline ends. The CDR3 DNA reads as TGTGCCAGCAACATCGGGGCCGCATCCTACGAGCAGTACTTC. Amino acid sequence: CASNIGAASYEQYF.

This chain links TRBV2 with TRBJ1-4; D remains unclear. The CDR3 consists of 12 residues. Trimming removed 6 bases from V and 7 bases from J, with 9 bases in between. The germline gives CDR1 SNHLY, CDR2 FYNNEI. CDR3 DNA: TGTGCCAGCAGAGAGCCGGTTGAAAAACTGTTTTTT. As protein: CASREPVEKLFF.

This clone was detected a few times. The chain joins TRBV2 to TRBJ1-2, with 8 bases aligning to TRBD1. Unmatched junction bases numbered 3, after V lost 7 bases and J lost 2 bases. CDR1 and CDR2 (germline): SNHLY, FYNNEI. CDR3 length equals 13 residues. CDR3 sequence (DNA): TGTGCCAGCATTCGGGACAGGAACTATGGCTACACCTTC. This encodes CASIRDRNYGYTF.

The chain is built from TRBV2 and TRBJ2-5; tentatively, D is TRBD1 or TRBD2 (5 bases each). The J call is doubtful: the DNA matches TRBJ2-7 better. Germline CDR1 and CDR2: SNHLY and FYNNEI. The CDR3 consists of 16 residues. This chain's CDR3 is CASSWDGTGPAGEQYF. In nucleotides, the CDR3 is TGTGCCAGCAGCTGGGACGGGACCGGACCGGCAGGCGAGCAGTACTTC.

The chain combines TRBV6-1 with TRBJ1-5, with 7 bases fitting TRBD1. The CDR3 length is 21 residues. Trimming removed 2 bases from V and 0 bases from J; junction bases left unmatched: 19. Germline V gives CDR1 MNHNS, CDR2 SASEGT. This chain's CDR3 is CASSEHEGRDRPDYSNQPQHF. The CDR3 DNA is TGTGCCAGCAGTGAACATGAGGGGCGGGACAGACCCGACTATAGCAATCAGCCCCAGCATTTT.

The CDR3 sequence is CASSPSPDGALSYEQYF. The CDR3 DNA reads TGTGCCAGCTCGCCTTCCCCGGACGGTGCCCTGTCCTACGAGCAGTACTTC. The V gene is TRBV18, the J gene TRBJ2-7; no clear D. Trimming took off 6 bases at V and 1 base at J, with 22 bases between the two ends. The CDR3 is 17 residues long. CDR1 KGHSH and CDR2 LQKENI come from the germline V gene. Full variable domain (outside the CDR3, taken from reference TRBV18 and TRBJ2-7): NAGVMQNPRHLVRRRGQEARLRCSPMKGHSHVYWYRQLPEEGLKFMVYLQKENIIDESGMPKERFSAEFPKEGPSILRIQQVVRGDSAAYFCASSPSPDGALSYEQYFGPGTRLTVT.

The CDR3 sequence is CASSDRGLGTGELFF. For the CDR3, the DNA is TGTGCCAGCAGCGACAGGGGGCTTGGCACCGGGGAGCTGTTTTTT. The chain recombines TRBV9 with TRBJ2-2; 9 positions agree with TRBD1. V lost 3 bases to trimming and J lost 4 bases; unmatched junction nucleotides: 4. Germline V gene lookup returns CDR1 SGDLS and CDR2 YYNGEE. CDR3 length equals 15 residues. Full variable domain (outside the CDR3, taken from reference TRBV9 and TRBJ2-2): DSGVTQTPKHLITATGQRVTLRCSPRSGDLSVYWYQQSLDQGLQFLIQYYNGEERAKGNILERFSAQQFPDLHSELNLSSLELGDSALYFCASSDRGLGTGELFFGEGSRLTVL.

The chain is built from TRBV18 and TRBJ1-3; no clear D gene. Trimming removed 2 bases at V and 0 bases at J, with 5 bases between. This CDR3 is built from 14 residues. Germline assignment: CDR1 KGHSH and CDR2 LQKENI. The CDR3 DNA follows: TGTGCCAGCTCACCAACGGACTCTGGAAACACCATATATTTT. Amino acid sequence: CASSPTDSGNTIYF.

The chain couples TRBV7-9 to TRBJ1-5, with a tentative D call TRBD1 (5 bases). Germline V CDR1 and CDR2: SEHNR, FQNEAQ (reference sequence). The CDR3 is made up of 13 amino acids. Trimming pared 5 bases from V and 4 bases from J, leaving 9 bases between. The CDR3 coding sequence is TGTGCCAGCAGCAACGGGGGAAATCAGCCCCAGCATTTT. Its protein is CASSNGGNQPQHF.

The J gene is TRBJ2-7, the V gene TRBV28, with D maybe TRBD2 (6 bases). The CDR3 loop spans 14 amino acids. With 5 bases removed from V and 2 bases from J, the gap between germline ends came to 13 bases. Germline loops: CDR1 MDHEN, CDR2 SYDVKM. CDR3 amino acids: CASSRGTSPYEQYF. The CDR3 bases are TGTGCCAGCAGTCGCGGGACGTCTCCCTACGAGCAGTACTTC.

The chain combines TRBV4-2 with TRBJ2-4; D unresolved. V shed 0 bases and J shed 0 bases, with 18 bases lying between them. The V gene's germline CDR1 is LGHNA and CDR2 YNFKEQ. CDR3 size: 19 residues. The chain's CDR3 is CASSQERSSVGLAKNIQYF. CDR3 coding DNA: TGTGCCAGCAGCCAAGAGAGGTCTTCGGTCGGTCTAGCCAAAAACATTCAGTACTTC.

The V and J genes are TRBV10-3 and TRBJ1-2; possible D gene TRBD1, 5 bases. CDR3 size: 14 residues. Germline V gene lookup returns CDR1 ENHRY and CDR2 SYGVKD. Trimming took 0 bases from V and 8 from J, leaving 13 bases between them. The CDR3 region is CAISESKGLEGYTF. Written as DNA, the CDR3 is TGTGCCATCAGTGAGTCGAAGGGACTTGAGGGCTACACCTTC.

The CDR3 DNA reads TGTGCCAGCAGAGCGGGAACTGGAAACACCATATATTTT. Protein product: CASRAGTGNTIYF. The chain is built from TRBV27 and TRBJ1-3; D is unresolved. CDR1 MNHEY and CDR2 SMNVEV come from the germline V gene (reference sequence). The CDR3 loop spans 13 amino acids. V lost 6 bases and J 2 bases, leaving 8 bases between the germline ends.